Following are 3 T cell receptor beta chains from one sample sequenced in a study of breast tumors, draining lymph nodes, adjacent tissues. Breast cancer patients provided tissue from their axillary draining lymph nodes. TCRdb re-derived calls from the multiplex PCR reads in MiXCR, one entry per CDR3 protein. Here the sample spans 150,000 to 250,000 distinct CDR3 sequences, approximately 33% being singletons. Sequencing was performed on axillary lymph node tissue. All receptors come from a female donor with breast cancer. Some clones in this sample may be carry-over from other donors' samples.

This rearrangement joins TRBV19 to TRBJ1-2; possible D gene TRBD1, 5 bases. V was pared by 0 bases and J by 3 bases, with 8 bases between. Per the germline V gene, CDR1 is LNHDA and CDR2 is SQIVND (reference sequence). CDR3 length: 14 residues. CDR3 amino acids: CASSIDRVHYGYTF. In DNA, the CDR3 is TGTGCCAGTAGTATAGACAGGGTCCACTATGGCTACACCTTC.

This chain uses TRBV6-2 or TRBV6-3 with TRBJ1-5, with D possibly being TRBD1 (5 bases). CDR1 is MNHEY and CDR2 is SVGEGT in the germline V gene. This CDR3 contains 14 residues. V lost 2 bases and J 7 bases, leaving 12 bases between the germline ends. In DNA, the CDR3 is TGTGCCAGCAGTTACGTGGGGGAACGGCAGCCCCAGCATTTT. Translating it yields CASSYVGERQPQHF.

This clonotype was observed at least ten times. This chain links TRBV20-1 with TRBJ2-3; D could derive from TRBD1 or TRBD2 (9 bases each). Trimming left V 5 bases short and J 1 base short, with 22 bases between. The length of the CDR3 is 17 residues. The germline V gene has CDR1 DFQATT and CDR2 SNEGSKA (reference sequence). Here the CDR3 DNA reads TGCAGTGCTTCACAGGGGGCCCCTAGCGGGGGCACAGATACGCAGTATTTT. Protein: CSASQGAPSGGTDTQYF.